This TCR beta chain was captured in a study of cytomegalovirus exposure and HLA in healthy donors. This clone was seen just once. Primers included in the PCR were 60 Vbeta and 13 Jbeta primers. The table came from immunoSEQ multiplex PCR; TCRdb's copy has only in-frame clones and leaves some out. The table lists about 120,000 clones, roughly 80% of them singletons. The germline CDR1 and CDR2 sequences are SQVTM and ANQGSEA. This CDR3 is 13 amino acids long. V lost 7 bases and J lost 7; bases outside the gene matches: 13. This sequence joins TRBV29-1 and TRBJ2-7, with 7 bases that match TRBD2. Sequencing was performed on PBMCs. This sequence was found in a woman between 50 and 59 years old in good health and CMV-seronegative. For the CDR3, the DNA is TGCAGCGGGGGCCCCGGCGGGAGAGGTGAGCAGTACTTC. It yields the protein CSGGPGGRGEQYF.